Following are 4 T cell receptor beta chains from one sample sequenced in a study of blood T cell repertoires in COVID-19. Clones were sequenced by immunoSEQ multiplex PCR, and TCRdb holds only the in-frame ones, with some missing. The sample consists of 200,000 or so clones, roughly 90% of them appearing once. The sequenced material came from PBMCs or T cells enriched from blood (not recorded which). Receptors were obtained from a woman aged 40-49 years with acute COVID-19.

J is TRBJ1-2 and V is TRBV5-6; 9 nucleotides match TRBD1. Unmatched junction bases numbered 5, after V lost 4 bases and J lost 7 bases. The CDR3 is 13 residues long. CDR1 is SGHDT, CDR2 YYEEEE, per germline. The CDR3 loop reads CASSPTGGGGYTF. CDR3 in DNA: TGTGCCAGCAGCCCCACAGGGGGCGGTGGCTACACCTTC.

This sequence joins TRBV10-3 and TRBJ1-2, with D perhaps TRBD1 (6 bases). The V and J ends lost 0 bases and 7 bases respectively, with 12 bases between them. The CDR3 has 14 residues. Germline V gene lookup returns CDR1 ENHRY and CDR2 SYGVKD. CDR3 region: CAISESQGFIGYTF. The CDR3 bases are TGTGCCATCAGTGAGTCTCAGGGGTTTATTGGCTACACCTTC.

The V gene is TRBV6-1, the J gene TRBJ1-1; no clear D gene. The V gene's germline CDR1 is MNHNS and CDR2 SASEGT. V was clipped by 5 bases and J by 8 bases, with 9 bases between them. The CDR3 spans 11 residues. The CDR3 DNA is TGTGCCAGCAGTAACTCGGGGGAAGCTTTCTTT. It specifies CASSNSGEAFF.

The CDR3 loop reads CARTQGSGNTIYF. The CDR3 DNA reads TGTGCCCGGACACAGGGCTCTGGAAACACCATATATTTT. V gene TRBV30 combines with J gene TRBJ1-3; D might be TRBD1 (6 bases). This CDR3 is built from 13 residues. CDR1 and CDR2 (germline): GTSNPN, SVGIG (reference sequence). Trimming took off 8 bases at V and 0 bases at J, with 11 bases between the two ends.